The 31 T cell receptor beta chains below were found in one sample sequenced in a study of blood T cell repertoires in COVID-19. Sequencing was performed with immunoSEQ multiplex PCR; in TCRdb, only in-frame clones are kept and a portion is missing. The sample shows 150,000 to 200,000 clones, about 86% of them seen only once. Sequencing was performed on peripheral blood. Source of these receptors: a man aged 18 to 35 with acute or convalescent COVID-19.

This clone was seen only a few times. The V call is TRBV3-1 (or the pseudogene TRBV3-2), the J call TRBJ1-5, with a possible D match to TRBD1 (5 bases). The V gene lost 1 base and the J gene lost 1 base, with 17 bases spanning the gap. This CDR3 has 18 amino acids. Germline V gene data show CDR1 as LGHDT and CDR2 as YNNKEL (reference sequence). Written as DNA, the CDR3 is TGTGCCAGCAGCCAAGGAGTCCAGGGAATAGGGAGCAATCAGCCCCAGCATTTT. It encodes CASSQGVQGIGSNQPQHF.

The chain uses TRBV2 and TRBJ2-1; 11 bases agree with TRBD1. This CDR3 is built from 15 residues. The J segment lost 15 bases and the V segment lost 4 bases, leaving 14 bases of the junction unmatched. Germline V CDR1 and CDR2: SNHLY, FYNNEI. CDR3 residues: CASSAPGQGDQSRFF. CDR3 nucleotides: TGTGCCAGCAGTGCCCCGGGACAGGGGGACCAGTCGCGGTTCTTC.

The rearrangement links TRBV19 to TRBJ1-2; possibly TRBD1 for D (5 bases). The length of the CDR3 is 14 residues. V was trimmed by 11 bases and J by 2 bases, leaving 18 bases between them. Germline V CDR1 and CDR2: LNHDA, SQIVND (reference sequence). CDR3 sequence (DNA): TGTGCCTCTTCGGACACGCTTCTCAACTATGGCTACACCTTC. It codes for CASSDTLLNYGYTF.

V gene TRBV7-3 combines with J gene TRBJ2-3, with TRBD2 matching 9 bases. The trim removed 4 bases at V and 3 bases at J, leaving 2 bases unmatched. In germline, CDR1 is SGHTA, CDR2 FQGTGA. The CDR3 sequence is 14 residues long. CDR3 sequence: CASSSSGGTDTQYF. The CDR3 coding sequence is TGTGCCAGCAGCTCAAGCGGGGGGACAGATACGCAGTATTTT.

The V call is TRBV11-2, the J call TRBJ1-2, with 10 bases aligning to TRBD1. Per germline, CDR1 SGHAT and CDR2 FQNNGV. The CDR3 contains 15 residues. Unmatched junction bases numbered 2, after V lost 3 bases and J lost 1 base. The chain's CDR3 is CASSLGQGRNYGYTF. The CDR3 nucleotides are TGTGCCAGCAGCTTGGGACAGGGGCGTAACTATGGCTACACCTTC.

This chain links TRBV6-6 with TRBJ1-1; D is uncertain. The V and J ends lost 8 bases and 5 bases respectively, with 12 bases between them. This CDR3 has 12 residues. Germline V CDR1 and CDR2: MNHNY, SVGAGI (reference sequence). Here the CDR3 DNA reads TGTGCCAGCGGACGGGCGGGGACTGAAGCTTTCTTT. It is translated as CASGRAGTEAFF.

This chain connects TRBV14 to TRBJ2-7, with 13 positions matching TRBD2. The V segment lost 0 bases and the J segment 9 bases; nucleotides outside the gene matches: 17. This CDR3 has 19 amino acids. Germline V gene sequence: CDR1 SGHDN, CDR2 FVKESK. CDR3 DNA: TGTGCCAGCAGCCAAGATGAGAGGGGTAGACTAGCGGGGGGTAGTGCGCAGTACGTC. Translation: CASSQDERGRLAGGSAQYV.

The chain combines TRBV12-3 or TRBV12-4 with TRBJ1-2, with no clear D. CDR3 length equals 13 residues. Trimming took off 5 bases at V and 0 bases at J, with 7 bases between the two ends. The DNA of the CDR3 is TGTGCCAGCAGTCTCGCTACTAACTATGGCTACACCTTC. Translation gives CASSLATNYGYTF.

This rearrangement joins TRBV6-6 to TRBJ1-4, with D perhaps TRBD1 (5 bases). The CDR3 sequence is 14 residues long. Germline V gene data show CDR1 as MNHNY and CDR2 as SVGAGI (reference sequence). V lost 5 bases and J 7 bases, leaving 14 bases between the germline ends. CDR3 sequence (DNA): TGTGCCAGCAGTGACCGGGGGGAAGGTGAAAAACTGTTTTTT. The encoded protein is CASSDRGEGEKLFF.

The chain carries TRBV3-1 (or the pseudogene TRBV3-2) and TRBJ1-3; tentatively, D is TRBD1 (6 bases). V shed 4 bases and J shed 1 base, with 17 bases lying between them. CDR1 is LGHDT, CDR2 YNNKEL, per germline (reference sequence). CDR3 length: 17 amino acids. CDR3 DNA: TGTGCCAGCAGCCTCCAGGGACAAACTTCTTCTGGAAACACCATATATTTT. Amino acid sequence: CASSLQGQTSSGNTIYF.

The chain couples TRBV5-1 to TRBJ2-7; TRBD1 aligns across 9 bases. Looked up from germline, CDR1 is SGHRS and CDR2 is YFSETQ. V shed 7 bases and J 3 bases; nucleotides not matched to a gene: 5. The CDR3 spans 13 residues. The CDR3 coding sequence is TGCGCCAGCTGGACAGGGGCGTTCTACGAGCAGTACGTC. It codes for CASWTGAFYEQYV.

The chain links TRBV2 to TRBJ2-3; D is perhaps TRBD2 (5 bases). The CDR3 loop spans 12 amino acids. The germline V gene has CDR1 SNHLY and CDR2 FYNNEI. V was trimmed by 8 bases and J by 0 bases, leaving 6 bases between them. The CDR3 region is CASPGSTDTQYF. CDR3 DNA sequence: TGTGCCAGCCCGGGGAGCACAGATACGCAGTATTTT.

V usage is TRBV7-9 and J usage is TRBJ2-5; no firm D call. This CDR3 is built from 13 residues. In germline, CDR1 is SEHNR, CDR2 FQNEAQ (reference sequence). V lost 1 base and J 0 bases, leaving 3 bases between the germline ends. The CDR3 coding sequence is TGTGCCAGCAGCTTAGACAACCAAGAGACCCAGTACTTC. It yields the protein CASSLDNQETQYF.

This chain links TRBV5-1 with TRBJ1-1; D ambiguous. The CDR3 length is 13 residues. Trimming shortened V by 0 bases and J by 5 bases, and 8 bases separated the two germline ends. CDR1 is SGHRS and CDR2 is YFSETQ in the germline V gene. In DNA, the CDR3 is TGCGCCAGCAGCTTGGTAGAGGGAACTGAAGCTTTCTTT. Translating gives CASSLVEGTEAFF. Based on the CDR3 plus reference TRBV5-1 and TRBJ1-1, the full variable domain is KAGVTQTPRYLIKTRGQQVTLSCSPISGHRSVSWYQQTPGQGLQFLFEYFSETQRNKGNFPGRFSGRQFSNSRSEMNVSTLELGDSALYLCASSLVEGTEAFFGQGTRLTVV.

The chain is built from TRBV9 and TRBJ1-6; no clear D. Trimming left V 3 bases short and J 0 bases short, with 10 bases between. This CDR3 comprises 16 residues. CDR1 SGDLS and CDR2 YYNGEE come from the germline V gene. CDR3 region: CASSASAVSYNSPLHF. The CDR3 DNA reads TGTGCCAGCAGCGCCTCCGCAGTCTCCTATAATTCACCCCTCCACTTT.

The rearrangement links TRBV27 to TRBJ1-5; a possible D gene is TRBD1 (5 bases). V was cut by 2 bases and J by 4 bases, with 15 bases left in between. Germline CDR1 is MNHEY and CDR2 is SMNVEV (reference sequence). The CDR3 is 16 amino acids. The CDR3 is CASSLGGVPGNQPQHF. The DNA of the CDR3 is TGTGCCAGCAGTTTAGGGGGGGTTCCCGGTAATCAGCCCCAGCATTTT.

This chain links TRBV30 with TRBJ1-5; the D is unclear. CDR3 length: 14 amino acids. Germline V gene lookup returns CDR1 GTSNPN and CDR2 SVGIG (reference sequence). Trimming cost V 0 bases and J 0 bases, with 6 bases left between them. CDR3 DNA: TGTGCCTGGAGTGTACAGTATAGCAATCAGCCCCAGCATTTT. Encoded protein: CAWSVQYSNQPQHF.

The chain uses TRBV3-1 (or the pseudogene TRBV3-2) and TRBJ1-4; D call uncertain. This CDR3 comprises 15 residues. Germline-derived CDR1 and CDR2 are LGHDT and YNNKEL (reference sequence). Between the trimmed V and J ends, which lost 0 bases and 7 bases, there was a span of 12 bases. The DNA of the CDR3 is TGTGCCAGCAGCCAAGATCTGTCGGCGGGTGAAAAACTGTTTTTT. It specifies CASSQDLSAGEKLFF.

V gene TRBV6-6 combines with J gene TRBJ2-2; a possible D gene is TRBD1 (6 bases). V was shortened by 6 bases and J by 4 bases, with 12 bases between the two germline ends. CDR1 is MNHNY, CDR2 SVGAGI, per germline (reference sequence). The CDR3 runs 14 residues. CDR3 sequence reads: CASSQGYRTGELFF. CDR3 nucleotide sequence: TGTGCCAGCAGCCAGGGGTACCGCACCGGGGAGCTGTTTTTT.

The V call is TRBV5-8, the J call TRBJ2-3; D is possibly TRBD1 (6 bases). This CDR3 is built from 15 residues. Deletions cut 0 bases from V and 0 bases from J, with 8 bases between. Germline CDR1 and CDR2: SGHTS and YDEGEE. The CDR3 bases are TGTGCCAGCAGCTTGGAGGGACAAAGCACAGATACGCAGTATTTT. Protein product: CASSLEGQSTDTQYF.

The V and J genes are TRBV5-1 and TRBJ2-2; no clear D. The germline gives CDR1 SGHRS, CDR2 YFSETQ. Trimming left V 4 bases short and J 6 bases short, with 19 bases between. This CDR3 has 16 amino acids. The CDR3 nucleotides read TGCGCCAGCAGCCAAGATCCAGGTCCGGTTTCCGGGGAGCTGTTTTTT. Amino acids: CASSQDPGPVSGELFF.

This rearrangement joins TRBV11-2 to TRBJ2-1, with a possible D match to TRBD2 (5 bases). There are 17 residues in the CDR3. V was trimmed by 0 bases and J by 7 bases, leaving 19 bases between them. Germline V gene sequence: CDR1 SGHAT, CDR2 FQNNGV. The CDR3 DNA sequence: TGTGCCAGCAGCTTAGATCTGGGAAGCCGTCCGGGGAATGAGCAGTTCTTC. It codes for CASSLDLGSRPGNEQFF.

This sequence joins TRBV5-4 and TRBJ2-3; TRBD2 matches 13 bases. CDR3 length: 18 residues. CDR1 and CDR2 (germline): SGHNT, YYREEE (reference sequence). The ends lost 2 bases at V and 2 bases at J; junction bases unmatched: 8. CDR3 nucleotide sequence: TGTGCCAGCAGCTTCACACTAGCGGGGGGGCGGGTCACAGATACGCAGTATTTT. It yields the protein CASSFTLAGGRVTDTQYF.

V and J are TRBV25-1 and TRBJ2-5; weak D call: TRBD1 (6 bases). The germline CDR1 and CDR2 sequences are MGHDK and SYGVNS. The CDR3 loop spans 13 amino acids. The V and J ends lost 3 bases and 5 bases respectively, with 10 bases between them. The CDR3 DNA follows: TGTGCCAGCAGTGAGGACAGTAGTGAGACCCAGTACTTC. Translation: CASSEDSSETQYF.

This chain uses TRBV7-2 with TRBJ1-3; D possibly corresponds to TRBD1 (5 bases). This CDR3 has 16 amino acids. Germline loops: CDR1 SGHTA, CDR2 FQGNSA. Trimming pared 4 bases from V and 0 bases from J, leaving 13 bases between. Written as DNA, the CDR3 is TGTGCCAGCAGCTGGGGACTCAGACTCTCTGGAAACACCATATATTTT. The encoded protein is CASSWGLRLSGNTIYF. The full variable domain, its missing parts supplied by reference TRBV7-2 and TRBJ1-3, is GAGVSQSPSNKVTEKGKDVELRCDPISGHTALYWYRQSLGQGLEFLIYFQGNSAPDKSGLPSDRFSAERTGGSVSTLTIQRTQQEDSAVYLCASSWGLRLSGNTIYFGEGSWLTVV.

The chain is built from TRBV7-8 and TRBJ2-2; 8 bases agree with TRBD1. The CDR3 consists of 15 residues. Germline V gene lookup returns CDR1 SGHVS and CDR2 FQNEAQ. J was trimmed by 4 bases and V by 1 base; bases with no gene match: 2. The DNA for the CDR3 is TGTGCCAGCAGCTTAGGCAGGGGGCGCACCGGGGAGCTGTTTTTT. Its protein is CASSLGRGRTGELFF.

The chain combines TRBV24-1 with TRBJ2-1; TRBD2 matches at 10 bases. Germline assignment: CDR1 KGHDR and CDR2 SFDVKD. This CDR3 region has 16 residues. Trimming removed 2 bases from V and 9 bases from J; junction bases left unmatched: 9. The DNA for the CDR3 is TGTGCCACCAGTGATTCCCAAGCGGGGGGGCCCTTTGAGCAGTTCTTC. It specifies CATSDSQAGGPFEQFF.

The CDR3 loop is CASSFGTGRLHNSPLHF. The CDR3 nucleotides are TGTGCCAGCAGCTTCGGGACAGGGAGGCTTCATAATTCACCCCTCCACTTT. V and J are TRBV7-9 and TRBJ1-6, with 9 bases identical to TRBD1. The CDR3 is made up of 17 amino acids. Trimming took 3 bases from V and 5 from J; bases not matched to a gene: 8. From germline, CDR1 is SEHNR and CDR2 FQNEAQ (reference sequence). The full variable domain, completed using reference TRBV7-9 and TRBJ1-6, is DTGVSQNPRHKITKRGQNVTFRCDPISEHNRLYWYRQTLGQGPEFLTYFQNEAQLEKSRLLSDRFSAERPKGSFSTLEIQRTEQGDSAMYLCASSFGTGRLHNSPLHFGNGTRLTVT.

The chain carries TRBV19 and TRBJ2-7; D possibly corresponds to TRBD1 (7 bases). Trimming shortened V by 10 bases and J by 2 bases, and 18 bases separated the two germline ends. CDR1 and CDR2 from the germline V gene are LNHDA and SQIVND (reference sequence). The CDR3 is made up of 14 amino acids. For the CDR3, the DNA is TGTGCCACCCGAGCCGCGGGACAGACCTACGAGCAGTACTTC. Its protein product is CATRAAGQTYEQYF.

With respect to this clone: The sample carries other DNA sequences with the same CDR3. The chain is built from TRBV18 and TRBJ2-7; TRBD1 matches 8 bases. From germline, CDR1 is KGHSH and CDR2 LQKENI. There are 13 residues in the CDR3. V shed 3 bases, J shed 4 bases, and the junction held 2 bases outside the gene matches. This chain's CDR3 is CASSPRQGYEQYV. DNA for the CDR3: TGTGCCAGCTCACCGAGACAGGGGTACGAGCAGTACGTC.

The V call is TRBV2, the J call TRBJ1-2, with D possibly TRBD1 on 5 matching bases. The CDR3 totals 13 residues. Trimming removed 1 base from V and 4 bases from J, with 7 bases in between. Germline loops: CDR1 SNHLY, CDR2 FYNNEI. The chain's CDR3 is CASSEGGGYGYTF. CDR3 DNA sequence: TGTGCCAGCAGTGAAGGCGGGGGCTATGGCTACACCTTC.